This entry lists 5 T cell receptor beta chains sequenced from one sample in a study of blood T cell repertoires in COVID-19. The assay was immunoSEQ multiplex PCR, and TCRdb's table has in-frame clones only and misses some. This sample yields about 120,000 clones, of which roughly three quarters are seen a single time; over 6.5% belongs to the top ten. Material for sequencing was peripheral blood. These receptors all come from a human donor in a cohort sampled during active COVID-19.

This chain connects TRBV28 to TRBJ2-7; D possibly corresponds to TRBD1 (5 bases). The germline gives CDR1 MDHEN, CDR2 SYDVKM. This CDR3 is 14 amino acids long. V was shortened by 6 bases and J by 7 bases, with 19 bases between the two germline ends. The DNA of the CDR3 is TGTGCCAGCAGCCCCTCGCCGCAGGGTGGAGAGCAGTACTTC. Translation: CASSPSPQGGEQYF.

The rearrangement links TRBV5-4 to TRBJ1-2, with a weak D call TRBD1 (6 bases). CDR1 SGHNT and CDR2 YYREEE come from the germline V gene (reference sequence). Trimming removed 0 bases from V and 5 bases from J, with 14 bases in between. This CDR3 comprises 15 residues. The CDR3 region is CASSLALDRQYGYTF. The DNA of the CDR3 is TGTGCCAGCAGCTTGGCCTTAGACAGGCAATATGGCTACACCTTC.

The rearrangement links TRBV28 to TRBJ2-7; 8 bases fit TRBD2. Trimming took 6 bases from V and 5 from J; bases not matched to a gene: 9. The CDR3 is made up of 14 amino acids. Germline CDR1 reads MDHEN; CDR2 reads SYDVKM. CDR3 loop: CASREAGVSHEQYF. For the CDR3, the DNA is TGTGCCAGCAGGGAAGCGGGAGTAAGCCACGAGCAGTACTTC.

This chain uses TRBV9 with TRBJ1-5; the D gene is possibly TRBD1 (5 bases). CDR3 length: 13 amino acids. V dropped 0 bases and J dropped 7 bases, with 8 bases sitting between them. Looked up from germline, CDR1 is SGDLS and CDR2 is YYNGEE. The chain's CDR3 is CASSVEEGQPQHF. In DNA form, the CDR3 reads TGTGCCAGCAGCGTAGAGGAGGGGCAGCCCCAGCATTTT.

There are a few counts of this clone. A junction boundary mismatches the germline segment, possibly from a read error. The rearrangement links TRBV7-7 to TRBJ2-7; D uncertain. This CDR3 has 14 residues. CDR1 and CDR2 from the germline V gene are SSHAT and FNYEAQ (reference sequence). CDR3 protein: CASSLGVGSYEQYF. The DNA of the CDR3 is TGTGCTAGCAGCTTAGGCGTCGGTTCCTACGAGCAGTACTTC.